The TCR beta chain described here comes from a study of cytomegalovirus exposure and HLA in healthy donors. The CDR3 is 15 amino acids. V was pared by 10 bases and J by 2 bases, with 17 bases between. Per the germline V gene, CDR1 is SEHNR and CDR2 is FQNEAQ (reference sequence). On this clone: Its matching antigen is unknown.

This PCR relied on a set of 60 Vbeta primers and 13 Jbeta primers. This table comes from immunoSEQ multiplex PCR, and its TCRdb copy is limited to in-frame clones, with some not included. The sample holds around 170,000 clones, roughly 82% seen once. Everyone who donated was a healthy bone marrow donor. General study points: Rare TCR sequences dominated, though some public TCRs recurred in many donors. Indistinguishable V segments, including TRBV6-2 and TRBV6-3, were excluded. Analyzed later, association rates of TCRs varied across HLA loci, with DRB1 most and HLA-C fewest.

What was sequenced was PBMCs. V is TRBV7-9 and J is TRBJ2-2; TRBD1 is a possible D gene (6 bases). This clonotype was sampled from a man aged 35-49 years in good health and CMV-seronegative. CDR3 loop: CANTYGTSNTGELFF. For the CDR3, the DNA is TGTGCCAATACGTACGGGACATCTAACACCGGGGAGCTGTTTTTT.